The 9 T cell receptor beta chains reported below all come from one sample, sequenced in a study of OX40 agonist ivuxolimab in advanced cancers. Some clones are missing from TCRdb's copy, which holds only in-frame ones; the method was immunoSEQ multiplex PCR. The table lists 78,000 or so clones, roughly 86% of them singletons, with approximately 0.63% in the top ten. Sequencing used CD4+ or CD8+ T cells sorted from blood, obtained in a trial of the OX40 agonist ivuxolimab. Receptor source: an adult with an advanced solid tumor such as melanoma, head and neck, liver or kidney cancer.

The sample holds a few counts of this clone. One junction end does not reproduce the germline sequence, and a read error may be involved. The CDR3 is CASSEALGQGKAF. The CDR3 nucleotides are TGTGCCAGCAGTGAAGCGCTAGGACAGGGTAAAGCCTTC. The V gene is TRBV6-1, the J gene TRBJ1-2, with TRBD1 identical over 8 bases. Germline V CDR1 and CDR2: MNHNS, SASEGT. The CDR3 has 13 amino acids.

V and J are TRBV5-1 and TRBJ1-3, with no clear D. Germline V lookup: CDR1 SGHRS, CDR2 YFSETQ. Trimming stripped 1 base from V and 0 bases from J, with 5 bases between. The length of the CDR3 is 14 residues. The CDR3 sequence is CASSLMPSGNTIYF. As DNA, the CDR3 is TGCGCCAGCAGCTTGATGCCCTCTGGAAACACCATATATTTT.

This chain uses TRBV9 with TRBJ2-5; 11 bases are shared with TRBD2. With V trimmed by 8 bases and J by 5 bases, 11 bases remained unmatched. The CDR3 contains 15 residues. CDR1 is SGDLS and CDR2 is YYNGEE in the germline V gene. The CDR3 coding sequence is TGTGCCAGTGGGGTGACTAGCGGGACCGGGGAGACCCAGTACTTC. This codes for CASGVTSGTGETQYF.

The CDR3 DNA follows: TGCGCCAGCAGCTTGGACGCGCTAGAGACAGATACGCAGTATTTT. Its translation: CASSLDALETDTQYF. The chain uses TRBV5-1 and TRBJ2-3; D unresolved. This CDR3 is built from 15 residues. CDR1 is SGHRS and CDR2 is YFSETQ in the germline V gene. The germline V and J ends were trimmed by 0 bases and 3 bases, with 11 bases remaining between them.

The genes are TRBV9 and TRBJ2-3, with TRBD2 matching over 9 bases. The germline V gene encodes CDR1 SGDLS and CDR2 YYNGEE. Germline trimming cut 0 bases from V and 2 bases from J; bases unmatched to any gene: 7. CDR3 length equals 17 residues. CDR3 sequence: CASSVGTAGGITDTQYF. CDR3 sequence (DNA): TGTGCCAGCAGCGTAGGTACAGCGGGGGGTATCACAGATACGCAGTATTTT.

CDR3 region: CASARGTDTQYF. In nucleotides, the CDR3 is TGTGCCAGCGCACGGGGCACAGATACGCAGTATTTT. The V gene is TRBV7-9, the J gene TRBJ2-3; D not resolved. CDR1 and CDR2 from the germline V gene are SEHNR and FQNEAQ (reference sequence). With 8 bases removed from V and 1 base from J, the gap between germline ends came to 7 bases. The CDR3 spans 12 residues.

The V call is TRBV28, the J call TRBJ1-4; D not resolved. V gave up 4 bases and J gave up 8 bases, with 11 bases separating them. CDR3 length equals 13 residues. Germline lookup yields CDR1 MDHEN and CDR2 SYDVKM. This chain's CDR3 is CASSSRVVEKLFF. The CDR3 coding sequence is TGTGCCAGCAGTTCCCGGGTGGTAGAAAAACTGTTTTTT. The full variable domain, rest sourced from reference TRBV28 and TRBJ1-4, is DVKVTQSSRYLVKRTGEKVFLECVQDMDHENMFWYRQDPGLGLRLIYFSYDVKMKEKGDIPEGYSVSREKKERFSLILESASTNQTSMYLCASSSRVVEKLFFGSGTQLSVL.

The rearrangement uses TRBV19 and TRBJ1-2; 11 bases fit TRBD1. The CDR3 loop spans 15 amino acids. Germline V gene data show CDR1 as LNHDA and CDR2 as SQIVND (reference sequence). J was trimmed by 2 bases and V by 5 bases; bases with no gene match: 4. CDR3 DNA: TGTGCCAGTAGTTCAAGGACAGGGGGCAACTATGGCTACACCTTC. Encoded protein: CASSSRTGGNYGYTF.

The chain carries TRBV7-8 and TRBJ2-1; D is perhaps TRBD1 or TRBD2 (5 bases each). This CDR3 contains 15 residues. V dropped 1 base and J dropped 2 bases, with 9 bases sitting between them. Germline V gene data show CDR1 as SGHVS and CDR2 as FQNEAQ. The DNA for the CDR3 is TGTGCCAGCAGCTTAGTTCCGGGGCCCTACAATGAGCAGTTCTTC. Its protein product is CASSLVPGPYNEQFF.